This T cell receptor beta chain is drawn from a study of T-cell memory formation after mild COVID-19. Findings and caveats of the study: Prior to infection, memory already included some responding clones, suggesting cross-reactive memory joined.

TCRdb reanalysed the 5' RACE reads using MiXCR and keeps one entry per CDR3 protein. Of about 210,000 distinct CDR3 sequences in the sample, 8% to 11% were seen once. From germline, CDR1 is MNHEY and CDR2 SVGEGT. V shed 6 bases and J shed 14 bases, with 18 bases lying between them. The CDR3 has 12 residues. Of note for this clonotype: The antigen remains unidentified.

V usage is TRBV6-2 or TRBV6-3 and J usage is TRBJ2-3; possible D gene TRBD2, 5 bases. The receptor's source is a man between 18 and 35 years old who had mild COVID-19 (a few samples of this study predate the infection). Cell type and time point are not known. The sequencing sample was made of PBMCs or a T cell subset sorted from them (not recorded which). CDR3 region: CASRNTRSKWYF. Written as DNA, the CDR3 is TGTGCCAGCAGAAATACTAGATCCAAGTGGTATTTT.